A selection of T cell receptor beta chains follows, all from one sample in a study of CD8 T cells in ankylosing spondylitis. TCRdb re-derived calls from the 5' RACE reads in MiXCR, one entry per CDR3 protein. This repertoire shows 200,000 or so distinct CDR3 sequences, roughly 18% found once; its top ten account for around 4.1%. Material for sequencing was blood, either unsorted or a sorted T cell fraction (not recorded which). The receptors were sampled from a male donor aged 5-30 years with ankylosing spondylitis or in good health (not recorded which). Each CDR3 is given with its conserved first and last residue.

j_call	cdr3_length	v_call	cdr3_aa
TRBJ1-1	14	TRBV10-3	CAIRGTVMNTEAFF
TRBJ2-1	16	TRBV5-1	CASSLDLAGGPNEQFF
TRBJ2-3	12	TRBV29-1	CSGLQGIGTQYF
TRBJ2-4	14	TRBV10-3	CAISEGAGEVSQYF
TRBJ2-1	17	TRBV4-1	CASSQDPGLALGNEQFF
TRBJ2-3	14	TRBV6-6	CASSYSYFTDTQYF
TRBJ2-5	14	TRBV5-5	CASSLLGLGETQYF
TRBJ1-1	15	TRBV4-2	CASSQEGTSETEAFF
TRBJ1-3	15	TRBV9	CASSVGGKTGNTIYF
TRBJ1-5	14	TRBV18	CASSNRDSNQPQHF
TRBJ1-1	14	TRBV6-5	CASSNPQGRAEAFF
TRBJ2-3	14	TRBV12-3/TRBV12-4	CASYDRGATDTQYF
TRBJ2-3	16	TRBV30	CAWSVQSRVFGDTQYF
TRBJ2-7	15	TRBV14	CASSQEISFSYEQYF
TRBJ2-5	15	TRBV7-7	CASSPGEGGLETQYF
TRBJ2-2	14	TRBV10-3	CAISEDQNTGELFF
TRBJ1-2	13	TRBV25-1	CASSAGQYYGYTF
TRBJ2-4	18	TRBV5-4	CASSLGSLRGMGFNIQYF
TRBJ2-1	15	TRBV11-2	CASTSLAGMANEQFF
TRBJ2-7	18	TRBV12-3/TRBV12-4	CASSLGFGGSGRSYEQYF
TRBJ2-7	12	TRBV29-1	CSVSDSSYEQYF
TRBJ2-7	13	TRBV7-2	CASSDQGSYEQYF
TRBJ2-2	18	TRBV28	CASSFSTGLAGNTGELFF
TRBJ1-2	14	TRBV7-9	CASLRSGANYGYTF
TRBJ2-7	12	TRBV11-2	CASSLGNYEQYF
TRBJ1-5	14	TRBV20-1	CSAPGQVSNQPQHF
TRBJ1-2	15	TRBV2	CASNYPGTSYYGYTF
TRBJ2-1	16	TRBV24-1	CATSDPSGTSPREQFF
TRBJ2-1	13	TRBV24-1	CATSENRYNEQFF
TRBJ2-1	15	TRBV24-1	CATSDQGIRYNEQFF
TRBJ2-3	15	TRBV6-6	CASSYSRQGTDTQYF
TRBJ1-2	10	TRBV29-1	CSGEGDGYTF
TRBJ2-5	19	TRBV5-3	CARSRSDPGLQGVWETQYF
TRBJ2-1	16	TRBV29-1	CSVDFSAIQWDNEQFF
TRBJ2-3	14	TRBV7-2	CASRPAGLADTQYF
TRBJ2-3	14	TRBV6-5	CASSYSYERGSQYF
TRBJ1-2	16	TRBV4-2	CASSQERGTGGNGYTF
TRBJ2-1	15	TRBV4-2	CASSQVLGLNNEQFF
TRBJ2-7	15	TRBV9	CASSVLEHAGYEQYF
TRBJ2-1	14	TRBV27	CASSTIPLVGEQFF
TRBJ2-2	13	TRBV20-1	CSAPGRFTGELFF
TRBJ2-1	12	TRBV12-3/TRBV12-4	CASSSYTDEQFF
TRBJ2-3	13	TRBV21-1	CASSPHLVRAQYF
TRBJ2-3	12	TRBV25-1	CASSEGRSTVYF
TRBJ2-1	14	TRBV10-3	CAISGTSVYNEQFF